Below, 32 T cell receptor beta chains from the same sample are listed, as sequenced in a study of cytomegalovirus exposure and HLA in healthy donors. PCR amplification relied on 60 Vbeta primers (plus 13 Jbeta primers). Only in-frame clones appear in the TCRdb table, and some are missing; sequencing was by immunoSEQ multiplex PCR. The table shows about 190,000 clones, with roughly four fifths occurring only once. The sample comprised PBMCs. These receptors all come from a woman in her 30s in good health and CMV-seropositive.

The V gene is TRBV5-5, the J gene TRBJ2-1; TRBD1 is a possible D gene (6 bases). Trimming took off 2 bases at V and 2 bases at J, with 11 bases between the two ends. The CDR3 is 15 residues long. From germline, CDR1 is SGHKS and CDR2 YYEKEE (reference sequence). The CDR3 sequence: CASSFSGDAYNEQFF. The DNA of the CDR3 is TGTGCCAGCAGCTTCTCAGGGGATGCCTACAATGAGCAGTTCTTC.

This clone was observed once. The J gene is TRBJ2-1, the V gene TRBV28; D is perhaps TRBD2 (6 bases). The CDR3 has 12 amino acids. V lost 5 bases and J lost 13, with 15 bases in between. The germline V gene has CDR1 MDHEN and CDR2 SYDVKM. This CDR3 is CASSRESGYQFF. Written as DNA, the CDR3 is TGTGCCAGCAGTCGGGAAAGCGGGTATCAGTTCTTC.

On this clone: Different DNA sequences within this sample yield the same CDR3. The chain links TRBV15 to TRBJ2-1; 12 bases align to TRBD1. CDR3 size: 19 residues. V lost 2 bases, J lost 6 bases, and 14 bases stayed unmatched. Germline loops: CDR1 LNHNV, CDR2 YYDKDF (reference sequence). CDR3 sequence (DNA): TGTGCCACCAGCAGACTGGCTGTTACCGGGACAGGGGGCGGCAATGAGCAGTTCTTC. It specifies CATSRLAVTGTGGGNEQFF. The full variable domain, its missing parts supplied by reference TRBV15 and TRBJ2-1, is DAMVIQNPRYQVTQFGKPVTLSCSQTLNHNVMYWYQQKSSQAPKLLFHYYDKDFNNEADTPDNFQSRRPNTSFCFLDIRSPGLGDTAMYLCATSRLAVTGTGGGNEQFFGPGTRLTVL.

This rearrangement joins TRBV6-1 to TRBJ2-1; 9 positions match TRBD2. After removal of 2 bases from V and 10 bases from J, the junction contained 9 bases not matched to a gene. This CDR3 contains 15 residues. Germline CDR1 and CDR2: MNHNS and SASEGT. DNA for the CDR3: TGTGCCAGCAGTGAATCGGGCGGGAGGGCGATCGAGCAGTTCTTC. This translates into CASSESGGRAIEQFF.

For the CDR3, the DNA is TGTGCCAGCAGTTCCCTAGGAGGGGAGCAGTACTTC. This sequence encodes CASSSLGGEQYF. The J gene is TRBJ2-7, the V gene TRBV6-1; D is perhaps TRBD2 (6 bases). The CDR3 covers 12 residues. Germline values: CDR1 MNHNS, CDR2 SASEGT. Trimming shortened V by 5 bases and J by 7 bases, and 12 bases separated the two germline ends.

The rearrangement joins TRBV5-4 to TRBJ1-1; no clear D gene. Trimming took off 4 bases at V and 0 bases at J, with 4 bases between the two ends. The CDR3 loop spans 12 amino acids. The germline CDR1 and CDR2 sequences are SGHNT and YYREEE (reference sequence). CDR3 nucleotides: TGTGCCAGCAGCCTTATGAACACTGAAGCTTTCTTT. It encodes CASSLMNTEAFF.

The rearrangement links TRBV7-9 to TRBJ2-7, with a tentative D call TRBD2 (6 bases). Germline CDR1 SEHNR, CDR2 FQNEAQ (reference sequence). The V end was cut by 1 base, the J end by 5 bases, with 9 bases between. The CDR3 length is 13 residues. The CDR3 DNA follows: TGTGCCAGCAGCTTAGAAGCGGGCAACGAGCAGTACTTC. Protein: CASSLEAGNEQYF.

This clone has just one count. V usage is TRBV19 and J usage is TRBJ1-5; the D is unclear. From germline, CDR1 is LNHDA and CDR2 SQIVND (reference sequence). This CDR3 has 11 amino acids. V dropped 5 bases and J dropped 6 bases, with 5 bases sitting between them. The CDR3 DNA follows: TGTGCCAGTAGTGAGGGTCAGCCCCAGCATTTT. Translation gives CASSEGQPQHF. Full variable domain (outside the CDR3, taken from reference TRBV19 and TRBJ1-5): DGGITQSPKYLFRKEGQNVTLSCEQNLNHDAMYWYRQDPGQGLRLIYYSQIVNDFQKGDIAEGYSVSREKKESFPLTVTSAQKNPTAFYLCASSEGQPQHFGDGTRLSIL.

The rearrangement uses TRBV6-1 and TRBJ2-1; TRBD2 might be the D (6 bases). Germline CDR1 and CDR2: MNHNS and SASEGT. V lost 1 base, J lost 4 bases, and 17 bases lay in between. The CDR3 consists of 17 residues. The CDR3, as DNA: TGTGCCAGCAGTGAAGACTTGGCAGAGGCGGGGTACAATGAGCAGTTCTTC. Protein: CASSEDLAEAGYNEQFF.

The chain is built from TRBV10-3 and TRBJ2-2; 10 bases agree with TRBD2. With 1 base clipped from V and 2 bases from J, the junction kept 4 bases outside the gene matches. The CDR3 totals 17 residues. Germline CDR1 is ENHRY and CDR2 is SYGVKD. CDR3 sequence (DNA): TGTGCCATCAGTGAGTTCGGACTAGCGGATAACACCGGGGAGCTGTTTTTT. Protein: CAISEFGLADNTGELFF.

The table lists this clone with a few counts. The V call is TRBV5-4, the J call TRBJ1-2, with 8 bases identical to TRBD1. Germline-derived CDR1 and CDR2 are SGHNT and YYREEE (reference sequence). J gave up 4 bases and V 3 bases, and 2 bases lay outside the gene matches. The CDR3 has 13 residues. CDR3 in amino acids: CASSSGQVYGYTF. The CDR3 DNA sequence: TGTGCCAGCAGCTCGGGACAGGTCTATGGCTACACCTTC.

V usage is TRBV6-1 and J usage is TRBJ1-1; a possible D gene is TRBD1 (5 bases). The CDR3 has 15 amino acids. V lost 4 bases to trimming and J lost 5 bases, with 17 bases between them. The germline gives CDR1 MNHNS, CDR2 SASEGT. The CDR3 sequence: CASSVIRVGRTEAFF. The CDR3 DNA sequence: TGTGCCAGCAGTGTCATCAGGGTAGGAAGGACTGAAGCTTTCTTT.

This clone occurred once. The CDR3 DNA reads TGCGCCAGCAGCTTGTACAGACAGGGGAGTGGTGGAAACACCATATATTTT. Amino acids: CASSLYRQGSGGNTIYF. V and J are TRBV5-1 and TRBJ1-3; 8 bases fit TRBD1. The CDR3 loop spans 17 amino acids. Trimming removed 1 base from V and 3 bases from J; junction bases left unmatched: 9. CDR1 SGHRS and CDR2 YFSETQ come from the germline V gene.

V usage is TRBV19 and J usage is TRBJ2-3, with 10 bases identical to TRBD2. In germline, CDR1 is LNHDA, CDR2 SQIVND (reference sequence). Losses at the gene ends were 5 bases for V and 2 bases for J; bases not matched to a gene: 7. This CDR3 has 16 amino acids. The chain's CDR3 is CASSVGSGRFTDTQYF. CDR3 nucleotide sequence: TGTGCCAGTAGTGTAGGTAGCGGGAGGTTCACAGATACGCAGTATTTT.

This clone occurred a few times. The J gene is TRBJ2-7, the V gene TRBV2; 7 positions agree with TRBD1. V was pared by 7 bases and J by 2 bases, with 5 bases of the junction left unmatched. The CDR3 covers 13 residues. Germline CDR1 and CDR2: SNHLY and FYNNEI. Here the CDR3 reads CASNRQGPYEQYF. The CDR3 DNA sequence: TGTGCCAGCAACCGACAGGGCCCCTACGAGCAGTACTTC.

V is TRBV28 and J is TRBJ2-2; 8 positions agree with TRBD2. Germline assignment: CDR1 MDHEN and CDR2 SYDVKM. V trimming: 10 bases; J trimming: 7 bases; junction bases outside the gene matches: 14. The CDR3 loop spans 15 amino acids. Here the CDR3 reads CAISILREVGGELFF. In DNA, the CDR3 is TGTGCCATTTCAATCCTGCGGGAGGTCGGCGGGGAGCTGTTTTTT.

This clone was seen a handful of times. The gene calls are TRBV5-1 and TRBJ2-7; the match to TRBD2 covers 11 bases. After removal of 0 bases from V and 0 bases from J, the junction contained 5 bases not matched to a gene. The CDR3 spans 17 residues. CDR1 and CDR2 (germline): SGHRS, YFSETQ. The CDR3 DNA is TGCGCCAGCAGCTTGGTTAGCGGGAGGGTGAGCTCCTACGAGCAGTACTTC. Amino acid sequence: CASSLVSGRVSSYEQYF.

The rearrangement links TRBV28 to TRBJ2-1; 10 nucleotides align to TRBD2. This CDR3 is built from 16 residues. The trim removed 2 bases at V and 0 bases at J, leaving 1 base unmatched. CDR1 is MDHEN, CDR2 SYDVKM, per germline. The CDR3 region has the DNA TGTGCCAGCAGTTTACTAGCGGGAGCCTCCTACAATGAGCAGTTCTTC. Its protein product is CASSLLAGASYNEQFF.

The chain recombines TRBV25-1 with TRBJ1-4; possible D gene TRBD1, 5 bases. The germline V gene encodes CDR1 MGHDK and CDR2 SYGVNS. The germline V and J ends were trimmed by 3 bases and 7 bases, with 6 bases remaining between them. This CDR3 spans 12 amino acids. The CDR3: CASSEQGEKLFF. CDR3 in DNA: TGTGCCAGCAGTGAGCAGGGTGAAAAACTGTTTTTT.

The chain employs TRBV19 and TRBJ2-1; no definite D call. This CDR3 is built from 12 residues. Germline V gene lookup returns CDR1 LNHDA and CDR2 SQIVND (reference sequence). V dropped 5 bases and J dropped 11 bases, with 13 bases sitting between them. The CDR3 region is CASSFEASQQFF. Written as DNA, the CDR3 is TGTGCCAGTAGTTTTGAAGCAAGCCAGCAGTTCTTC.

In its sample, this clone was seen a few times. The genes are TRBV7-2 and TRBJ2-1; 12 bases map to TRBD2. Germline CDR1 and CDR2: SGHTA and FQGNSA. The trim removed 6 bases at V and 3 bases at J, leaving 9 bases unmatched. The CDR3 loop spans 17 amino acids. The CDR3 sequence: CASSSPKTSGGYNEQFF. CDR3 sequence (DNA): TGTGCCAGCAGTTCCCCGAAGACTAGCGGGGGCTACAATGAGCAGTTCTTC.

The gene calls are TRBV28 and TRBJ1-2, with D unresolved. V was shortened by 1 base and J by 2 bases, with 8 bases between the two germline ends. The length of the CDR3 is 14 residues. Per germline, CDR1 MDHEN and CDR2 SYDVKM. The CDR3 DNA sequence: TGTGCCAGCAGTTTATCAGGTGGAAACTATGGCTACACCTTC. Protein sequence: CASSLSGGNYGYTF.

The chain is built from TRBV28 and TRBJ2-7; TRBD2 agrees at 8 bases. The trim removed 3 bases at V and 3 bases at J, leaving 4 bases unmatched. The CDR3 runs 14 residues. Looked up from germline, CDR1 is MDHEN and CDR2 is SYDVKM. Here the CDR3 DNA reads TGTGCCAGCAGTTTGGCGGGAGGATTCTACGAGCAGTACTTC. Its translation is CASSLAGGFYEQYF. The full variable domain, in which reference TRBV28 and TRBJ2-7 provide the parts outside the CDR3, is DVKVTQSSRYLVKRTGEKVFLECVQDMDHENMFWYRQDPGLGLRLIYFSYDVKMKEKGDIPEGYSVSREKKERFSLILESASTNQTSMYLCASSLAGGFYEQYFGPGTRLTVT.

The genes are TRBV5-6 and TRBJ1-5; TRBD1 might be the D (5 bases). The CDR3 contains 17 residues. Germline CDR1 and CDR2: SGHDT and YYEEEE. V lost 0 bases and J lost 1, with 14 bases in between. In nucleotides, the CDR3 is TGTGCCAGCAGCTTGGGCGGGGGGGGGAGGAGCAATCAGCCCCAGCATTTT. This codes for CASSLGGGGRSNQPQHF.

This chain connects TRBV6-5 to TRBJ2-7; 7 positions match TRBD1. Germline CDR1 MNHEY, CDR2 SVGAGI. With V trimmed by 0 bases and J by 5 bases, 10 bases remained unmatched. There are 16 residues in the CDR3. CDR3 DNA sequence: TGTGCCAGCAGTTACTCCTTGAGCAGGGGGATCAACGAGCAGTACTTC. This gives the protein CASSYSLSRGINEQYF.

This chain links TRBV6-4 with TRBJ2-2, with TRBD1 identical over 7 bases. V lost 4 bases, J lost 4 bases, and 6 bases stayed unmatched. CDR3 size: 15 residues. CDR1 MRHNA and CDR2 SNTAGT come from the germline V gene. The CDR3 is CASSVTGFGTGELFF. The CDR3 DNA sequence: TGTGCCAGCAGTGTGACAGGGTTTGGCACCGGGGAGCTGTTTTTT.

This clone was observed once. The CDR3 protein is CATLLTGTDTQYF. The CDR3 DNA reads TGTGCCACTTTATTGACAGGCACAGATACGCAGTATTTT. The gene calls are TRBV28 and TRBJ2-3; a possible D gene is TRBD1 (5 bases). The CDR3 has 13 residues. Germline assignment: CDR1 MDHEN and CDR2 SYDVKM. V was cut by 10 bases and J by 1 base, with 12 bases left in between.

This rearrangement joins TRBV7-2 to TRBJ1-3; 11 positions agree with TRBD1. With 5 bases clipped from V and 1 base from J, the junction kept 7 bases outside the gene matches. CDR1 and CDR2 from the germline V gene are SGHTA and FQGNSA. This CDR3 contains 17 residues. This chain's CDR3 is CASSLRTGGSSGNTIYF. The DNA for the CDR3 is TGTGCCAGCAGCCTAAGGACAGGGGGCTCGTCTGGAAACACCATATATTTT.

The V and J genes are TRBV18 and TRBJ2-7, with 7 bases that match TRBD2. V was clipped by 3 bases and J by 0 bases; unmatched bases: 11. The CDR3 consists of 17 residues. Germline CDR1 KGHSH, CDR2 LQKENI. The CDR3 loop is CASSPPGLADTSYEQYF. In nucleotides, the CDR3 is TGTGCCAGCTCACCCCCAGGGCTAGCGGATACCTCCTACGAGCAGTACTTC.

In this sample, this clone turned up a few times. Additional DNA sequences in this sample encode the identical CDR3. V usage is TRBV5-1 and J usage is TRBJ2-7; TRBD2 agrees at 10 bases. Trimming took 4 bases from V and 5 from J; bases not matched to a gene: 6. In germline, CDR1 is SGHRS, CDR2 YFSETQ. This CDR3 is 14 amino acids long. CDR3 nucleotides: TGCGCCAGCAGCCGTACTAGCGGGAATGACGAGCAGTACTTC. This encodes CASSRTSGNDEQYF.

The chain joins TRBV2 to TRBJ2-7; 11 bases align to TRBD1. The length of the CDR3 is 14 residues. CDR1 is SNHLY and CDR2 is FYNNEI in the germline V gene. V dropped 8 bases and J dropped 1; count of bases not matched to a gene: 4. Written as DNA, the CDR3 is TGTGCCAGCCGGACAGGGGGCGTTTCCTACGAGCAGTACTTC. The encoded protein is CASRTGGVSYEQYF.

The V gene is TRBV28, the J gene TRBJ1-5, with TRBD1 matching over 11 bases. The junction had 3 bases not matched to a gene; V was cut back by 3 bases and J by 5 bases. From germline, CDR1 is MDHEN and CDR2 SYDVKM. This CDR3 comprises 15 residues. As DNA, the CDR3 is TGTGCCAGCAGTTTGCCGGGACAGGGGGATCAGCCCCAGCATTTT. The encoded protein is CASSLPGQGDQPQHF. Complete variable domain (other parts from reference TRBV28 and TRBJ1-5): DVKVTQSSRYLVKRTGEKVFLECVQDMDHENMFWYRQDPGLGLRLIYFSYDVKMKEKGDIPEGYSVSREKKERFSLILESASTNQTSMYLCASSLPGQGDQPQHFGDGTRLSIL.